This T cell receptor beta chain stems from a study of cytomegalovirus exposure and HLA in healthy donors. Study-wide results and limits: In a later analysis, TCR association rates varied by HLA locus: DRB1 most, HLA-C fewest. Reportedly, HLA-A and HLA-B alleles of most subjects were accurately predicted from TCR beta.

The PCR used 60 Vbeta and 13 Jbeta primers. Clones were read by immunoSEQ multiplex PCR, and TCRdb kept only the in-frame ones, dropping some. This sample yields 150,000 to 200,000 clones, of which approximately 88% are seen a single time; about 0.85% belongs to the top ten. The V and J ends lost 5 bases and 0 bases respectively, with 10 bases between them. The CDR3 contains 14 residues. From germline, CDR1 is LNHDA and CDR2 SQIVND (reference sequence). With regard to this clone: The antigen is unknown.

The rearrangement joins TRBV19 to TRBJ1-2; D not certain. This clonotype was sampled from a woman younger than 45 in good health and CMV-seronegative. Source material: PBMCs. CDR3 in amino acids: CASSVRSANYGYTF. CDR3 in DNA: TGTGCCAGTAGTGTGAGGTCAGCTAACTATGGCTACACCTTC. The variable domain in full, with the rest retrieved from reference TRBV19 and TRBJ1-2, is DGGITQSPKYLFRKEGQNVTLSCEQNLNHDAMYWYRQDPGQGLRLIYYSQIVNDFQKGDIAEGYSVSREKKESFPLTVTSAQKNPTAFYLCASSVRSANYGYTFGSGTRLTVV.